The clone carrying this T cell receptor (beta chain) was seen more than once but under ten times. Its antigen is unidentified. 60 Vbeta and 13 Jbeta primers were used in PCR. Some clones are missing from TCRdb's copy, which holds only in-frame ones; the method was immunoSEQ multiplex PCR. Of 140,000 to 150,000 clones detected, under 85% appear once; the ten largest clones hold around 7%. This sample was taken from a study of cytomegalovirus exposure and HLA in healthy donors. Study conclusions and caveats: Sequencing likely caused a cluster of highly shared sequence variants.

CDR1 is SNHLY, CDR2 FYNNEI, per germline. The CDR3 runs 16 residues. V shed 7 bases and J 7 bases; nucleotides not matched to a gene: 15. The chain recombines TRBV2 with TRBJ2-7; the match to TRBD2 covers 11 bases. The sequence was obtained from a woman aged 40 to 49 in good health and CMV-seropositive. Sequenced input: PBMCs. CDR3 amino acids: CASKLAGATTDWEQYF. The CDR3 nucleotides read TGTGCCAGCAAACTAGCGGGGGCGACAACCGATTGGGAGCAGTACTTC.